Listed below are T cell receptor beta chains from one sample, sequenced in a study of CD8+ T cells in alopecia areata. Profiled with immunoSEQ multiplex PCR; TCRdb holds only in-frame clones, not every one. This sample carries roughly 200,000 clones, around two fifths of them seen once, and the ten largest clones take approximately 2.4%. Material: CD4+ T cells sorted from blood, obtained around week 37, from a patient treated with tofacitinib. The source is a human donor with alopecia areata. Both conserved end residues are part of each CDR3. D genes are given only for firm matches. Some rows have no size entry. The others give once, few or many, or a class for an expanded clone.

abundance: NA
d_gene: NA
j_gene: TRBJ2-3
v_gene: TRBV9
CDR3aa: CASNLDPRDTQYF
CDR3nt: TGTGCCAGCAACCTGGACCCGCGGGATACGCAGTATTTT

abundance: NA
d_gene: NA
j_gene: TRBJ1-2
v_gene: TRBV7-2
CDR3aa: CASSLGRGGYTF
CDR3nt: TGTGCCAGCAGCTTAGGTCGGGGAGGCTACACCTTC

abundance: NA
d_gene: NA
j_gene: TRBJ1-2
v_gene: TRBV2
CDR3aa: CASAEGWNYGYTF
CDR3nt: TGTGCCAGCGCCGAGGGGTGGAACTATGGCTACACCTTC

abundance: few
d_gene: TRBD1
j_gene: TRBJ2-5
v_gene: TRBV9
CDR3aa: CASSPRTGVGGTQYF
CDR3nt: TGTGCCAGCAGCCCCCGGACAGGGGTAGGGGGGACCCAGTACTTC

abundance: few
d_gene: NA
j_gene: TRBJ2-2
v_gene: TRBV18
CDR3aa: CASSHRAEELFF
CDR3nt: TGTGCCAGCTCGCACAGGGCCGAGGAGCTGTTTTTT

abundance: once
d_gene: NA
j_gene: TRBJ2-2
v_gene: TRBV30
CDR3aa: CAWNRNTGELFF
CDR3nt: TGTGCCTGGAACCGGAACACCGGGGAGCTGTTTTTT

abundance: NA
d_gene: TRBD2
j_gene: TRBJ2-5
v_gene: TRBV15
CDR3aa: CATSRASGKETQYF
CDR3nt: TGTGCCACCAGCAGAGCAAGCGGGAAGGAGACCCAGTACTTC

abundance: few
d_gene: TRBD1
j_gene: TRBJ2-4
v_gene: TRBV13
CDR3aa: CASSSRDSIAKNIQYF
CDR3nt: TGTGCCAGCAGCTCGAGGGACAGCATAGCCAAAAACATTCAGTACTTC

abundance: few
d_gene: NA
j_gene: TRBJ1-5
v_gene: TRBV29-1
CDR3aa: CSVTTGWNQPQHF
CDR3nt: TGCAGCGTGACAACAGGGTGGAATCAGCCCCAGCATTTT

abundance: NA
d_gene: NA
j_gene: TRBJ1-2
v_gene: TRBV9
CDR3aa: CASSQFTNYGYTF
CDR3nt: TGTGCCAGCAGTCAGTTTACTAACTATGGCTACACCTTC

abundance: many
d_gene: NA
j_gene: TRBJ2-7
v_gene: TRBV7-2
CDR3aa: CASSPQGLSYEQYF
CDR3nt: TGTGCCAGCAGCCCACAGGGCCTCTCCTACGAGCAGTACTTC

abundance: few
d_gene: NA
j_gene: TRBJ2-2
v_gene: TRBV29-1
CDR3aa: CSVVSENTGELFF
CDR3nt: TGCAGCGTTGTCTCGGAGAACACCGGGGAGCTGTTTTTT

abundance: NA
d_gene: TRBD2
j_gene: TRBJ2-5
v_gene: TRBV29-1
CDR3aa: CSVRSGKQETQYF
CDR3nt: TGCAGCGTCCGAAGCGGGAAACAAGAGACCCAGTACTTC

abundance: many
d_gene: TRBD1
j_gene: TRBJ1-2
v_gene: TRBV4-1
CDR3aa: CASSHLAPGQVDYGYTF
CDR3nt: TGCGCCAGCAGCCATTTAGCTCCGGGACAGGTGGACTATGGCTACACCTTC

abundance: once
d_gene: NA
j_gene: TRBJ2-7
v_gene: TRBV9
CDR3aa: CASSVETGAAYEQYF
CDR3nt: TGTGCCAGCAGCGTAGAGACAGGTGCCGCCTACGAGCAGTACTTC

abundance: NA
d_gene: TRBD2
j_gene: TRBJ2-1
v_gene: TRBV15
CDR3aa: CATSRKREGQYEQFF
CDR3nt: TGTGCCACCAGCAGAAAGCGGGAGGGCCAGTATGAGCAGTTCTTC

abundance: few
d_gene: TRBD2
j_gene: TRBJ2-1
v_gene: TRBV7-2
CDR3aa: CASSRGASGRQSSYNEQFF
CDR3nt: TGTGCCAGCAGCAGGGGGGCTAGCGGGAGGCAGAGCTCCTACAATGAGCAGTTCTTC

abundance: NA
d_gene: NA
j_gene: TRBJ2-3
v_gene: TRBV7-2
CDR3aa: CASSFLKGVSGTDTQYF
CDR3nt: TGTGCCAGCAGCTTTTTAAAGGGGGTTAGCGGCACAGATACGCAGTATTTT

abundance: NA
d_gene: TRBD1
j_gene: TRBJ2-7
v_gene: TRBV19
CDR3aa: CASSIGTAYEQYF
CDR3nt: TGTGCCAGTAGTATTGGGACAGCCTACGAGCAGTACTTC

abundance: NA
d_gene: NA
j_gene: TRBJ2-5
v_gene: TRBV7-2
CDR3aa: CASSLYGAQETQYF
CDR3nt: TGTGCCAGCAGCTTATACGGGGCACAAGAGACCCAGTACTTC

abundance: few
d_gene: NA
j_gene: TRBJ2-5
v_gene: TRBV29-1
CDR3aa: CSVERDSGRETQYF
CDR3nt: TGCAGCGTTGAGAGGGACTCAGGGAGGGAGACCCAGTACTTC

abundance: NA
d_gene: TRBD2
j_gene: TRBJ2-3
v_gene: TRBV27
CDR3aa: CASSLSTGGFRGTQYF
CDR3nt: TGTGCCAGCAGTTTATCGACGGGAGGTTTTAGGGGTACGCAGTATTTT

abundance: NA
d_gene: NA
j_gene: TRBJ1-2
v_gene: TRBV2
CDR3aa: CASRGYANYGYTF
CDR3nt: TGTGCCAGCAGAGGATATGCTAACTATGGCTACACCTTC

abundance: few
d_gene: NA
j_gene: TRBJ1-2
v_gene: TRBV5-4
CDR3aa: CASSQAVGAGYTF
CDR3nt: TGTGCCAGCAGCCAGGCAGTAGGGGCTGGCTACACCTTC

abundance: NA
d_gene: TRBD2
j_gene: TRBJ2-3
v_gene: TRBV7-9
CDR3aa: CASSLGSSGSTTDTQYF
CDR3nt: TGTGCCAGCAGCTTAGGGTCTAGCGGGAGTACTACAGATACGCAGTATTTT

abundance: NA
d_gene: TRBD1
j_gene: TRBJ2-7
v_gene: TRBV28
CDR3aa: CAARQGGYEQYF
CDR3nt: TGTGCCGCCCGACAGGGGGGCTACGAGCAGTACTTC

abundance: NA
d_gene: TRBD1
j_gene: TRBJ1-1
v_gene: TRBV29-1
CDR3aa: CSVARQGPVTEAFF
CDR3nt: TGCAGCGTTGCCCGACAGGGCCCAGTCACTGAAGCTTTCTTT

abundance: NA
d_gene: NA
j_gene: TRBJ2-6
v_gene: TRBV30
CDR3aa: CAWVRQILSGANVLTF
CDR3nt: TGTGCCTGGGTCCGACAGATTCTCTCTGGGGCCAACGTCCTGACTTTC

abundance: NA
d_gene: NA
j_gene: TRBJ1-2
v_gene: TRBV29-1
CDR3aa: CSVWSYGYTF
CDR3nt: TGCAGCGTTTGGTCCTATGGCTACACCTTC

abundance: many
d_gene: NA
j_gene: TRBJ2-3
v_gene: TRBV7-9
CDR3aa: CASRGNSGPTDTQYF
CDR3nt: TGTGCCAGCAGGGGAAATAGCGGTCCCACAGATACGCAGTATTTT

abundance: few
d_gene: TRBD2
j_gene: TRBJ2-7
v_gene: TRBV28
CDR3aa: CASSLAGGPGTYEQYF
CDR3nt: TGTGCCAGCAGTTTAGCGGGAGGGCCCGGGACTTACGAGCAGTACTTC

abundance: many
d_gene: TRBD1
j_gene: TRBJ1-2
v_gene: TRBV28
CDR3aa: CASSGDRKANYGYTF
CDR3nt: TGTGCCAGCAGTGGGGACAGGAAAGCTAACTATGGCTACACCTTC

abundance: once
d_gene: NA
j_gene: TRBJ1-4
v_gene: TRBV4-2
CDR3aa: CASSQDEGREEKLFF
CDR3nt: TGTGCCAGCAGCCAAGACGAGGGGCGTGAAGAAAAACTGTTTTTT

abundance: NA
d_gene: NA
j_gene: TRBJ2-3
v_gene: TRBV6-5
CDR3aa: CASSDSDSTDTQYF
CDR3nt: TGTGCCAGCAGTGACAGTGATAGCACAGATACGCAGTATTTT

abundance: NA
d_gene: NA
j_gene: TRBJ1-4
v_gene: TRBV30
CDR3aa: CAWSQDGTTSGKLFF
CDR3nt: TGTGCCTGGAGCCAAGACGGGACAACGAGTGGAAAACTGTTTTTT

abundance: NA
d_gene: TRBD2
j_gene: TRBJ2-7
v_gene: TRBV9
CDR3aa: CASSAGSGGLEKYF
CDR3nt: TGTGCCAGCAGCGCCGGTTCGGGAGGCTTGGAAAAGTACTTC

abundance: NA
d_gene: TRBD2
j_gene: TRBJ2-3
v_gene: TRBV29-1
CDR3aa: CSQTSGTHRTDTQYF
CDR3nt: TGCAGCCAGACGAGCGGGACCCATCGCACAGATACGCAGTATTTT

abundance: few
d_gene: TRBD2
j_gene: TRBJ2-2
v_gene: TRBV29-1
CDR3aa: CSSGTSNTGELFF
CDR3nt: TGCAGCAGCGGGACTTCCAACACCGGGGAGCTGTTTTTT

abundance: NA
d_gene: TRBD1
j_gene: TRBJ2-1
v_gene: TRBV7-2
CDR3aa: CASSLRQGDYNEQFF
CDR3nt: TGTGCCAGCAGCCTGCGACAGGGAGATTACAATGAGCAGTTCTTC

abundance: NA
d_gene: TRBD2
j_gene: TRBJ2-5
v_gene: TRBV29-1
CDR3aa: CSPRLAGETQYF
CDR3nt: TGCAGCCCGAGACTAGCGGGAGAGACCCAGTACTTC

abundance: few
d_gene: TRBD2
j_gene: TRBJ2-3
v_gene: TRBV29-1
CDR3aa: CSVGAAGGSDTQYF
CDR3nt: TGCAGCGTTGGCGCTGCGGGAGGCTCAGATACGCAGTATTTT

abundance: few
d_gene: NA
j_gene: TRBJ1-5
v_gene: TRBV21-1
CDR3aa: CASSEIYRGGEPQHF
CDR3nt: TGTGCCAGCAGCGAGATATATCGGGGAGGAGAGCCCCAGCATTTT

abundance: few
d_gene: NA
j_gene: TRBJ1-5
v_gene: TRBV19
CDR3aa: CASRRQRGSNQPQHF
CDR3nt: TGTGCCAGTAGGAGACAGAGGGGTAGCAATCAGCCCCAGCATTTT

abundance: once
d_gene: TRBD1
j_gene: TRBJ2-2
v_gene: TRBV18
CDR3aa: CASSPRQGLNGELFF
CDR3nt: TGTGCCAGCTCACCACGACAGGGATTGAACGGGGAGCTGTTTTTT

abundance: NA
d_gene: NA
j_gene: TRBJ2-1
v_gene: TRBV27
CDR3aa: CASRMRNEQFF
CDR3nt: TGTGCCAGCAGAATGAGGAATGAGCAGTTCTTC